Here is one T cell receptor (beta chain) with its context. Its specificity is unknown. J was trimmed by 5 bases and V by 5 bases; bases with no gene match: 9. Germline V gene data show CDR1 as SNHLY and CDR2 as FYNNEI. This CDR3 contains 16 residues. Here immunoSEQ multiplex PCR was the method, and the copy in TCRdb shows in-frame clones only, minus some. Of roughly 200,000 clones in the sample, roughly nine tenths were seen once. These data are taken from a study of T cell responses to AZD1222 COVID-19 vaccine. Study-level points and caveats: Once two AZD1222 doses were given, Spike-specific TCR breadth and depth went up. CD4 TCRs covered the whole spike, strongest at regions 160-218 and 743-854.

The receptor's source is an adult who received the AZD1222 COVID-19 vaccine. This chain uses TRBV2 with TRBJ2-5; 12 positions agree with TRBD1. Sequencing used peripheral blood, obtained 28 days after the second AZD1222 dose. CDR3 sequence: CASSIEQGQGAETQYF. The CDR3 nucleotides are TGTGCCAGCAGTATAGAACAGGGACAGGGGGCGGAGACCCAGTACTTC.